This record looks at one T cell receptor (beta chain) sequence and its context. No antigen is known for it. The data belong to a study of cytomegalovirus exposure and HLA in healthy donors. Findings and limits, study-wide: A link between a missense DCLRE1C variant and TCR beta V- and J-gene trimming emerged from a later analysis. As a later analysis revealed, the rate of TCR association differed by HLA locus, with DRB1 most and HLA-C fewest.

The PCR was carried out with 60 Vbeta primers and 13 Jbeta primers. Clones were sequenced by immunoSEQ multiplex PCR, and TCRdb holds only the in-frame ones, with some missing. The sample yields around 300,000 clones, just under 85% seen once. The CDR3 is 20 residues long. Losses at the gene ends were 4 bases for V and 6 bases for J; bases not matched to a gene: 21. In germline, CDR1 is LNHDA, CDR2 SQIVND (reference sequence). The chain employs TRBV19 and TRBJ2-2; 9 bases agree with TRBD2. This sequence was found in a middle-aged woman in good health and CMV-seropositive. The sequencing sample was made of PBMCs. For the CDR3, the DNA is TGTGCCAGTAGTAAGGGAGGGGCGCGCGCGGGAGGGCCGAAGGCCGGGGAGCTGTTTTTT. The encoded protein is CASSKGGARAGGPKAGELFF.